The 16 T cell receptor beta chains in this list originate from one sample, sequenced in a study of spatial heterogeneity in lung cancer. Time point noted: sample taken at primary tumor resection. TCRdb called the 5' RACE reads again in MiXCR, with one record for every CDR3 protein. The table has fewer than 40,000 distinct CDR3 sequences, 6.5% to 9% seen once. Specimen: PBMCs, collected at surgery. These receptors originate from a male donor with early-stage non-small cell lung cancer.

This clonotype was seen at least ten times. The CDR3 region has the DNA TGTGCCAGCAGTGACCCACTAGCGGGGGGGAGGGAGCAGTACTTC. This codes for CASSDPLAGGREQYF. The V call is TRBV6-6, the J call TRBJ2-7; TRBD2 agrees at 13 bases. V was clipped by 5 bases and J by 7 bases; unmatched bases: 8. This CDR3 comprises 15 residues. CDR1 is MNHNY and CDR2 is SVGAGI in the germline V gene (reference sequence).

There are many counts of this clonotype. This chain uses TRBV7-9 with TRBJ1-5; D remains unclear. Germline V CDR1 and CDR2: SEHNR, FQNEAQ (reference sequence). The V end was cut by 1 base, the J end by 2 bases, with 9 bases between. The CDR3 covers 15 residues. CDR3 in DNA: TGTGCCAGCAGCTTAGGCGGCATGGGCAATCAGCCCCAGCATTTT. Protein sequence: CASSLGGMGNQPQHF.

This clonotype was detected only a few times. The V call is TRBV13, the J call TRBJ2-7; TRBD2 aligns across 11 bases. With V trimmed by 5 bases and J by 3 bases, 9 bases remained unmatched. The CDR3 contains 16 residues. Germline loops: CDR1 PRHDT, CDR2 FYEKMQ (reference sequence). The CDR3 sequence is CASSRLGTSGHYEQYV. CDR3 nucleotides: TGTGCCAGCAGCCGATTGGGGACTAGCGGACACTACGAGCAGTACGTC.

V usage is TRBV6-2 or TRBV6-3 and J usage is TRBJ2-1; 10 bases are a match to TRBD2. Per the germline V gene, CDR1 is MNHEY and CDR2 is SVGEGT. CDR3 length equals 17 residues. V lost 5 bases, J lost 0 bases, and 7 bases stayed unmatched. CDR3 residues: CASSPRTSGTSYNEQFF. As DNA, the CDR3 is TGTGCCAGCAGTCCCCGGACTAGCGGAACCTCCTACAATGAGCAGTTCTTC.

This clonotype has ten or more counts. The chain is built from TRBV24-1 and TRBJ1-1; D is unclear. Trimming stripped 4 bases from V and 7 bases from J, with 6 bases between. The germline CDR1 and CDR2 sequences are KGHDR and SFDVKD. There are 11 residues in the CDR3. Here the CDR3 DNA reads TGTGCCACCAGTGACGCTCATGAAGCTTTCTTT. Its protein product is CATSDAHEAFF.

In this sample, this clonotype turned up many times. CDR3 DNA: TGTGCCACCAGTGATTTAGGAGAGGAGACCCAGTACTTC. It specifies CATSDLGEETQYF. V is TRBV24-1 and J is TRBJ2-5; D remains unclear. Trimming stripped 1 base from V and 5 bases from J, with 7 bases between. This CDR3 is 13 amino acids long. From germline, CDR1 is KGHDR and CDR2 SFDVKD.

The chain carries TRBV5-1 and TRBJ1-4; unclear D gene. Germline V gene lookup returns CDR1 SGHRS and CDR2 YFSETQ. V dropped 4 bases and J dropped 8 bases, with 18 bases sitting between them. This CDR3 is built from 15 residues. DNA of the CDR3: TGCGCCAGCAGCCCTGACACCACCCGCGGGGAAAAACTGTTTTTT. Its protein product is CASSPDTTRGEKLFF.

This clonotype was counted a few times. The chain is built from TRBV12-3 or TRBV12-4 and TRBJ2-3; 12 nucleotides match TRBD2. The trim removed 5 bases at V and 1 base at J, leaving 19 bases unmatched. The CDR3 totals 21 residues. CDR3 amino acids: CASSPVPGLAGISYGTDTQYF. Here the CDR3 DNA reads TGTGCCAGCAGTCCCGTACCGGGACTAGCGGGTATCTCCTATGGCACAGATACGCAGTATTTT.

Ten or more counts support this clonotype. This chain joins TRBV6-5 and TRBJ1-1; the D gene is possibly TRBD1 (5 bases). Trimming cost V 2 bases and J 2 bases, with 15 bases left between them. The V gene's germline CDR1 is MNHEY and CDR2 SVGAGI. The CDR3 spans 16 residues. CDR3 sequence (DNA): TGTGCCAGCAGTTACGAGTCAGGGAGGGGCAACACTGAAGCTTTCTTT. This encodes CASSYESGRGNTEAFF.

At least ten counts were recorded for this clonotype. This chain links TRBV12-3 or TRBV12-4 with TRBJ2-7, with D perhaps TRBD2 (6 bases). The CDR3 sequence is 15 residues long. The V end lost 0 bases, the J end lost 3 bases, and 12 bases lay between the germline ends. The CDR3 DNA sequence: TGTGCCAGCAGTTTAGCGGCCCTAGCGATCTACGAGCAGTACTTC. This gives the protein CASSLAALAIYEQYF.

This clonotype was seen at least ten times. V gene TRBV5-6 combines with J gene TRBJ1-3; weak D call: TRBD1 (5 bases). V was shortened by 0 bases and J by 0 bases, with 19 bases between the two germline ends. The CDR3 spans 19 residues. Germline-derived CDR1 and CDR2 are SGHDT and YYEEEE. CDR3 in DNA: TGTGCCAGCAGCTTGGAAGTGTTGGCCGACAGTAGCTCTGGAAACACCATATATTTT. This sequence encodes CASSLEVLADSSSGNTIYF. Combining the CDR3 with reference TRBV5-6 and TRBJ1-3 gives the whole variable domain DAGVTQSPTHLIKTRGQQVTLRCSPKSGHDTVSWYQQALGQGPQFIFQYYEEEERQRGNFPDRFSGHQFPNYSSELNVNALLLGDSALYLCASSLEVLADSSSGNTIYFGEGSWLTVV.

This clonotype was found a few times. This rearrangement joins TRBV20-1 to TRBJ1-5; 7 bases line up with TRBD1. CDR1 and CDR2 (germline): DFQATT, SNEGSKA (reference sequence). This CDR3 is 13 amino acids long. J lost 4 bases, V lost 6 bases, and 6 bases had no gene match. The CDR3 nucleotides are TGCAGTGCAATCCGGGACAGAAATCAGCCCCAGCATTTT. It translates to CSAIRDRNQPQHF.

This clonotype was found many times. J is TRBJ1-6 and V is TRBV10-2; a weak D match, TRBD1 (5 bases). V gave up 5 bases and J gave up 8 bases, with 16 bases separating them. The CDR3 length is 15 residues. CDR1 WSHSY and CDR2 SAAADI come from the germline V gene. CDR3 coding DNA: TGCGCCAGCAGTCGATCCGGGACCCGTGATTCACCCCTCCACTTT. Translation: CASSRSGTRDSPLHF.

This clonotype was seen a few times. Its ends do not fully match the called genes, so a read error is possible. V usage is TRBV24-1 and J usage is TRBJ2-2; 9 nucleotides line up with TRBD1. From germline, CDR1 is KGHDR and CDR2 SFDVKD. The CDR3 spans 16 residues. CDR3 in amino acids: CAISDLGQGGTGELFF. For the CDR3, the DNA is TGTGCCATCAGTGATTTGGGACAGGGAGGCACCGGGGAGCTGTTTTTT.

The chain carries TRBV29-1 and TRBJ1-2; TRBD1 might be the D (5 bases). CDR1 and CDR2 (germline): SQVTM, ANQGSEA. CDR3 length: 12 residues. V was clipped by 3 bases and J by 8 bases, with 13 bases between them. The CDR3 nucleotides read TGCAGCGTTGATCGGGGCGTAGGAGGCTACACCTTC. Amino acids: CSVDRGVGGYTF.

This clonotype was recorded a few times. This chain connects TRBV5-4 to TRBJ2-3; D is perhaps TRBD2 (6 bases). This CDR3 has 16 residues. Germline assignment: CDR1 SGHNT and CDR2 YYREEE (reference sequence). V gave up 3 bases and J gave up 0 bases, with 14 bases separating them. The CDR3 DNA follows: TGTGCCAGCAGCTCTACGCTCAGCGGGAGCACAGATACGCAGTATTTT. It codes for CASSSTLSGSTDTQYF.